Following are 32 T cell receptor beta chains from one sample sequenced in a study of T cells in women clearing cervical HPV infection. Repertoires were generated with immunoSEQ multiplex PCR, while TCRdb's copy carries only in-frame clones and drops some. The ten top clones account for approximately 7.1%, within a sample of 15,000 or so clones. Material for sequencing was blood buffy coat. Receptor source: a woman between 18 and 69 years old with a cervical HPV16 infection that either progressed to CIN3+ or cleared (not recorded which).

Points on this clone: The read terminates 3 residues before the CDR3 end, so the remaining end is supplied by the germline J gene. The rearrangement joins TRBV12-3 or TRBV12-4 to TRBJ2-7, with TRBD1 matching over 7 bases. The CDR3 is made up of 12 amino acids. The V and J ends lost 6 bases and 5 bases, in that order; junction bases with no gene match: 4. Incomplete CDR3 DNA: TGTGCCAGCAGCTCGACAGGGAACGAG. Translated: CASSSTGNE. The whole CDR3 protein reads CASSSTGNEQYF.

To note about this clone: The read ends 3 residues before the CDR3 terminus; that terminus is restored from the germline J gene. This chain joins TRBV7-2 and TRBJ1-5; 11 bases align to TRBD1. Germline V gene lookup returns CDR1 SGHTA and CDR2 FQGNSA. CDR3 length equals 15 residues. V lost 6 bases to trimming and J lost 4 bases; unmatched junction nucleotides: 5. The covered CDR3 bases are TGTGCCAGCAGTCCGGGACAGGGGGTAAATCAGCCC. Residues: CASSPGQGVNQP. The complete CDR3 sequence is CASSPGQGVNQPQHF. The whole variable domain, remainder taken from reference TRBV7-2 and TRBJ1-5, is GAGVSQSPSNKVTEKGKDVELRCDPISGHTALYWYRQSLGQGLEFLIYFQGNSAPDKSGLPSDRFSAERTGGSVSTLTIQRTQQEDSAVYLCASSPGQGVNQPQHFGDGTRLSIL.

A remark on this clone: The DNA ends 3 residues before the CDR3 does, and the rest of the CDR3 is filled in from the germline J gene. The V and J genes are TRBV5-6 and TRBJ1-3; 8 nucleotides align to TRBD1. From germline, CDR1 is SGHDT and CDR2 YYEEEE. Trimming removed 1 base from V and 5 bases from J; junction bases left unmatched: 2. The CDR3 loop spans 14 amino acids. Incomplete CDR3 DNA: TGTGCCAGCAGCTTGCAGGGGGCGCGAAACACC. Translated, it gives CASSLQGARNT. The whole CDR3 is CASSLQGARNTIYF.

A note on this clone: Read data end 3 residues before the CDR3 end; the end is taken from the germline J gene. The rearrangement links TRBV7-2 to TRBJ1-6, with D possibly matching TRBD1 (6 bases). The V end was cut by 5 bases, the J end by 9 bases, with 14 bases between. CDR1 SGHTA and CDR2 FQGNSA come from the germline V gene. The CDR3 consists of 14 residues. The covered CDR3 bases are TGTGCCAGCAGCGTACAGGGTCTCGGTTCACCC. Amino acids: CASSVQGLGSP. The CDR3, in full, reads CASSVQGLGSPLHF.

Partial CDR3 DNA: TGTGCCAGCAGTCTAGCGGGGGGGAGCACAGATACG. It translates to CASSLAGGSTDT. The full CDR3 sequence reads CASSLAGGSTDTQYF. The chain carries TRBV28 and TRBJ2-3; TRBD2 matches at 12 bases. The CDR3 extends 3 residues past the end of the read, so its final part is completed from the germline J gene. The CDR3 extends over 15 amino acids. CDR1 MDHEN and CDR2 SYDVKM come from the germline V gene. V was pared by 5 bases and J by 0 bases, with 0 bases of the junction left unmatched.

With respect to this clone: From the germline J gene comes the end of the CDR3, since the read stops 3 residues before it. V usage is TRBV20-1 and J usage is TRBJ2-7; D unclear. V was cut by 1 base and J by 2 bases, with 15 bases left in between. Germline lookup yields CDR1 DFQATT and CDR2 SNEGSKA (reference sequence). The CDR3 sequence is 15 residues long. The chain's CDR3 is CSARGANKGPYEQYF. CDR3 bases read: TGCAGTGCTAGAGGGGCAAACAAGGGCCCCTACGAG.

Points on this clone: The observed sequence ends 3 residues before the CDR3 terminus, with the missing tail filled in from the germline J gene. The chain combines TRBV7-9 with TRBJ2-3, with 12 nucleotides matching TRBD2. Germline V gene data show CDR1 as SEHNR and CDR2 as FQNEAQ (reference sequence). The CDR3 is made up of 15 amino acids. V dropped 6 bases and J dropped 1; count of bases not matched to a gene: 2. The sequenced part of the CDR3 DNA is TGTGCCAGCAGACCTAGCGGGGGGGGCACAGATACG. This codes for CASRPSGGGTDT. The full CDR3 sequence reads CASRPSGGGTDTQYF.

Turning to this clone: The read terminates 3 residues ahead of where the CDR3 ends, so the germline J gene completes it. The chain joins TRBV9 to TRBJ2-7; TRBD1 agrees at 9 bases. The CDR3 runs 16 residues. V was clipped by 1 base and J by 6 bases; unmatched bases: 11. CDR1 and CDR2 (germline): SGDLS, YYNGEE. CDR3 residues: CASSVMAGTGSLEQYF. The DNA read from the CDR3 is TGTGCCAGCAGCGTAATGGCCGGGACAGGGAGTCTCGAG.

The CDR3 sequence is CASSAAVTEKLFF. The sequenced CDR3 bases are TGTGCCAGCAGTGCCGCAGTAACTGAAAAA. The rearrangement uses TRBV2 and TRBJ1-4, with no clear D. The CDR3 goes on 3 residues after the read ends, and that part is filled in from the germline J gene. CDR1 SNHLY and CDR2 FYNNEI come from the germline V gene. Trimming took off 4 bases at V and 7 bases at J, with 10 bases between the two ends. This CDR3 region has 13 residues. The full variable domain, with the rest looked up from reference TRBV2 and TRBJ1-4, is EPEVTQTPSHQVTQMGQEVILRCVPISNHLYFYWYRQILGQKVEFLVSFYNNEISEKSEIFDDQFSVERPDGSNFTLKIRSTKLEDSAMYFCASSAAVTEKLFFGSGTQLSVL.

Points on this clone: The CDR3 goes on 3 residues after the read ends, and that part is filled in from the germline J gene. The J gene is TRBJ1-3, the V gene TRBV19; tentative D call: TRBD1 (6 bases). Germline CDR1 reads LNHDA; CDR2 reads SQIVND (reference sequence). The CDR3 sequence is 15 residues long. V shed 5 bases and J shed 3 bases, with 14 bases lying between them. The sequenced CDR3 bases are TGTGCCAGTAGTGACACGGCAGGGGTTGGAAACACC. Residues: CASSDTAGVGNT. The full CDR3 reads CASSDTAGVGNTIYF.

The CDR3 region is CASSPELGQGSYNEQFF. The CDR3 DNA, read in part, is TGTGCCAGCAGCCCAGAACTCGGACAGGGCTCCTACAATGAG. The chain has TRBV7-8 and TRBJ2-1; 8 nucleotides line up with TRBD1. The read ends 3 residues before the CDR3 terminus; that terminus is restored from the germline J gene. Germline V gives CDR1 SGHVS, CDR2 FQNEAQ. This CDR3 spans 17 amino acids. Unmatched junction bases numbered 9, after V lost 5 bases and J lost 0 bases. Filled out from reference TRBV7-8 and TRBJ2-1, the complete variable domain reads GAGVSQSPRYKVAKRGQDVALRCDPISGHVSLFWYQQALGQGPEFLTYFQNEAQLDKSGLPSDRFFAERPEGSVSTLKIQRTQQEDSAVYLCASSPELGQGSYNEQFFGPGTRLTVL.

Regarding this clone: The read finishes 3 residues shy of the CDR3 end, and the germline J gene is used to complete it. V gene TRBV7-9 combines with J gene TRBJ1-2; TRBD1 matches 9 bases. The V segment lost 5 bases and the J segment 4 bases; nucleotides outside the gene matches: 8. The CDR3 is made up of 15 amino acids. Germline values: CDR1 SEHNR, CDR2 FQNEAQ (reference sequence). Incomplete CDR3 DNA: TGTGCCAGCAGCACGGACAGGGGTTCTATCTATGGC. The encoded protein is CASSTDRGSIYG. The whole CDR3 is CASSTDRGSIYGYTF.

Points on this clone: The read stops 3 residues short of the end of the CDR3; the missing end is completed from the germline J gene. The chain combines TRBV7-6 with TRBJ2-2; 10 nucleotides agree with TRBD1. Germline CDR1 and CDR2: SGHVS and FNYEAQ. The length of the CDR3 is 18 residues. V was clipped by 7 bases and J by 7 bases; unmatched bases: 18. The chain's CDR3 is CASTAQLPGQGIVGELFF. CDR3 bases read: TGTGCCAGCACAGCGCAACTTCCGGGACAGGGGATAGTCGGGGAG. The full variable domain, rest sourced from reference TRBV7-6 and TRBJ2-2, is GAGVSQSPRYKVTKRGQDVALRCDPISGHVSLYWYRQALGQGPEFLTYFNYEAQQDKSGLPNDRFSAERPEGSISTLTIQRTEQRDSAMYRCASTAQLPGQGIVGELFFGEGSRLTVL.

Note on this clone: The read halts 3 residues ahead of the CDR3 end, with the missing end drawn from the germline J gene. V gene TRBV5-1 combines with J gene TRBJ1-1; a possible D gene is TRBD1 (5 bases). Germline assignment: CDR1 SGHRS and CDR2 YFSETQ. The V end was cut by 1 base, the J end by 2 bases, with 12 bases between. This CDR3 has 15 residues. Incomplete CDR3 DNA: TGCGCCAGCAGCTTGTCCCAGGGAGCTAACACTGAA. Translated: CASSLSQGANTE. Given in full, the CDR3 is CASSLSQGANTEAFF.

CDR3 in amino acids: CASSHRGDTEAFF. The DNA read from the CDR3 is TGTGCCAGCAGTCACAGGGGCGACACTGAA. The J gene is TRBJ1-1, the V gene TRBV11-2, with TRBD1 matching over 7 bases. The read terminates 3 residues ahead of where the CDR3 ends, so the germline J gene completes it. This CDR3 has 13 residues. J lost 3 bases, V lost 6 bases, and 4 bases had no gene match. Germline V gene lookup returns CDR1 SGHAT and CDR2 FQNNGV.

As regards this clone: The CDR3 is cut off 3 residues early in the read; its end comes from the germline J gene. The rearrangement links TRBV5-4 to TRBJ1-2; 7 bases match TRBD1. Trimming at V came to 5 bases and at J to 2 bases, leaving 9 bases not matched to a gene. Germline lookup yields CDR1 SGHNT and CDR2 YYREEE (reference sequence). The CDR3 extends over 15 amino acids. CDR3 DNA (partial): TGTGCCAGCAGGACGACGACAGGGCGGAACTATGGC. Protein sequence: CASRTTTGRNYG. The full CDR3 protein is CASRTTTGRNYGYTF.

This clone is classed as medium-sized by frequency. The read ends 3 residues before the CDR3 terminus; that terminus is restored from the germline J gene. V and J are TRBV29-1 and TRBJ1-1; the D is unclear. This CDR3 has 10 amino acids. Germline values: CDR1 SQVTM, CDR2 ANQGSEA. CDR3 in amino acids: CSVAHNEAFF. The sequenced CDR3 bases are TGCAGCGTTGCCCACAACGAA.

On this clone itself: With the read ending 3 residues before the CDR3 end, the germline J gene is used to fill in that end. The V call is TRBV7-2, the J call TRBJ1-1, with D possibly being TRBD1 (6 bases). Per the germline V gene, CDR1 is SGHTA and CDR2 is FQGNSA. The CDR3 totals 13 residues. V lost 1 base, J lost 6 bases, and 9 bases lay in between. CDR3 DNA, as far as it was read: TGTGCCAGCAGCTTAGGGGGGCGGGCTGAA. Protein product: CASSLGGRAE. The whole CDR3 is CASSLGGRAEAFF.

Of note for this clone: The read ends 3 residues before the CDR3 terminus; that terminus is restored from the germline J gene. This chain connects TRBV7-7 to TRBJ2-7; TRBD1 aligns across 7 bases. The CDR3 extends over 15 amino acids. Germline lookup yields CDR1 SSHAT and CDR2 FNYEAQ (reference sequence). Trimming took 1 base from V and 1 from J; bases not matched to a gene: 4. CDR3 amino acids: CASSLGQGRSYEQYF. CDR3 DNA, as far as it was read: TGTGCCAGCAGCTTAGGACAGGGAAGATCCTACGAG. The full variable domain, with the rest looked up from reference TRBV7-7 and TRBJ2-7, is GAGVSQSPRYKVTKRGQDVTLRCDPISSHATLYWYQQALGQGPEFLTYFNYEAQPDKSGLPSDRFSAERPEGSISTLTIQRTEQRDSAMYRCASSLGQGRSYEQYFGPGTRLTVT.

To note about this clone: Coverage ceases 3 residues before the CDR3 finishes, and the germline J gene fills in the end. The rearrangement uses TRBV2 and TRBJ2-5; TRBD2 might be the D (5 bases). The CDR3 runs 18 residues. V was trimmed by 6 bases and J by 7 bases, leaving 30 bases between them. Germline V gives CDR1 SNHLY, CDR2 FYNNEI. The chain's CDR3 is CASSEHGEYSRPVATQYF. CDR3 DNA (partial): TGTGCCAGCAGCGAACACGGGGAGTATTCCCGACCCGTGGCGACC.

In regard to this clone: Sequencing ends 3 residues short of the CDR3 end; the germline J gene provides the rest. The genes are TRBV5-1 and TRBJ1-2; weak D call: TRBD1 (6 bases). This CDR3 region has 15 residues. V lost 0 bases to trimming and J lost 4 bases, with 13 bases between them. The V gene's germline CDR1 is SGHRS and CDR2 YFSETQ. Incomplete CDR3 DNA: TGCGCCAGCAGCTTGGCTCCAGGGGCCCCCTATGGC. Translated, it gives CASSLAPGAPYG. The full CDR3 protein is CASSLAPGAPYGYTF.

The CDR3 sequence: CASTGGGDQPQHF. The DNA read from the CDR3 is TGTGCCAGCACCGGAGGGGGTGATCAGCCC. The rearrangement joins TRBV18 to TRBJ1-5, with TRBD1 as a possible D gene (6 bases). The read comes to an end 3 residues before the CDR3 does, leaving the germline J gene to fill in the end. This CDR3 comprises 13 residues. CDR1 is KGHSH, CDR2 LQKENI, per germline. V was clipped by 8 bases and J by 5 bases, with 13 bases between them.

Incomplete CDR3 DNA: TGTGCCAGTAGTATTGGCATGAAAAACATT. Its protein is CASSIGMKNI. Given in full, the CDR3 is CASSIGMKNIQYF. The chain couples TRBV19 to TRBJ2-4; no definite D call. The read terminates 3 residues ahead of where the CDR3 ends, so the germline J gene completes it. V was cut by 3 bases and J by 4 bases, with 7 bases left in between. The CDR3 consists of 13 residues. Germline CDR1 LNHDA, CDR2 SQIVND (reference sequence).

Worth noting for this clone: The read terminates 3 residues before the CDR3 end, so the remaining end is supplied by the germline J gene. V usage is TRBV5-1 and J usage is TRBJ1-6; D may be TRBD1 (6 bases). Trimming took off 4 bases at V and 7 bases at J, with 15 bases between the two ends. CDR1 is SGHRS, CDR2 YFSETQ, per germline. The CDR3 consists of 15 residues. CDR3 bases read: TGCGCCAGCAGCAACGCCAGGGGTCAAAATTCACCC. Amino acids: CASSNARGQNSP. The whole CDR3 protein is CASSNARGQNSPLHF.

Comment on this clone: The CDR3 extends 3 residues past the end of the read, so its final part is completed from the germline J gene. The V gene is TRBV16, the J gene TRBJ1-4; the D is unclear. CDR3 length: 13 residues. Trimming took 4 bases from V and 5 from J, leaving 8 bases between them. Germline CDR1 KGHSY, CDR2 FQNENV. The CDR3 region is CASSRTRNEKLFF. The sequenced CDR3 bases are TGTGCCAGCAGCCGAACTCGGAATGAAAAA.

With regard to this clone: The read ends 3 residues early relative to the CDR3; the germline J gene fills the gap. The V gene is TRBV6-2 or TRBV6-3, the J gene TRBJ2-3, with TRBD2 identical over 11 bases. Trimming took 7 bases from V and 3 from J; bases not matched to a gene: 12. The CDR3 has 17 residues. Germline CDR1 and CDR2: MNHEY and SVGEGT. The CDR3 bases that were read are TGTGCCAGCAACCATCCCGGGACTAGCGGACTAACAGATACG. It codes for CASNHPGTSGLTDT. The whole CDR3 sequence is CASNHPGTSGLTDTQYF.

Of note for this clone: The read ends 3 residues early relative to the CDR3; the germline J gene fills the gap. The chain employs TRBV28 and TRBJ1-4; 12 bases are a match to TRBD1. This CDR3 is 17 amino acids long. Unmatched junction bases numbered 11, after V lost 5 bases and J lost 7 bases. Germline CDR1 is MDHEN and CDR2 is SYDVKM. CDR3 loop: CASSPGGTGGRGEKLFF. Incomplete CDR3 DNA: TGTGCCAGCAGTCCCGGGGGGACAGGGGGCAGGGGTGAAAAA. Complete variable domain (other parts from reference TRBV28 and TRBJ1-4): DVKVTQSSRYLVKRTGEKVFLECVQDMDHENMFWYRQDPGLGLRLIYFSYDVKMKEKGDIPEGYSVSREKKERFSLILESASTNQTSMYLCASSPGGTGGRGEKLFFGSGTQLSVL.

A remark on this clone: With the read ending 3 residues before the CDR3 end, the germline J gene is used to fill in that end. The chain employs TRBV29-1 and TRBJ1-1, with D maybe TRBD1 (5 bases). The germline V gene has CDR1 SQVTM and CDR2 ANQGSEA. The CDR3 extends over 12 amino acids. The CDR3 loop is CSASTSGTQAFF. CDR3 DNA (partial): TGCAGCGCATCAACCTCTGGGACTCAA.

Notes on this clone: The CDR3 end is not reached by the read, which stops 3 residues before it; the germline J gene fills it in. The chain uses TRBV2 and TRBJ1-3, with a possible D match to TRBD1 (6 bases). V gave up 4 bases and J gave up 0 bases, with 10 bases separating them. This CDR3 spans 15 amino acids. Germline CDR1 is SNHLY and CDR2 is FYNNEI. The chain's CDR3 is CASSAGANSGNTIYF. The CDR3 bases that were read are TGTGCCAGCAGTGCAGGGGCGAACTCTGGAAACACC. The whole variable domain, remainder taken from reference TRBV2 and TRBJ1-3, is EPEVTQTPSHQVTQMGQEVILRCVPISNHLYFYWYRQILGQKVEFLVSFYNNEISEKSEIFDDQFSVERPDGSNFTLKIRSTKLEDSAMYFCASSAGANSGNTIYFGEGSWLTVV.

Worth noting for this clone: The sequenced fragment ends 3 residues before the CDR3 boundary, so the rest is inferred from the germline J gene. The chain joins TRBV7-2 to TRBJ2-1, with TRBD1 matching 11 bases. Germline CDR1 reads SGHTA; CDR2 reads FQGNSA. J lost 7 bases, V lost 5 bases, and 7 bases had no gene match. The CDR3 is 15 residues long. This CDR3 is CASSPGQGAWNEQFF. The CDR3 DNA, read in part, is TGTGCCAGCAGCCCCGGACAGGGGGCATGGAATGAG.

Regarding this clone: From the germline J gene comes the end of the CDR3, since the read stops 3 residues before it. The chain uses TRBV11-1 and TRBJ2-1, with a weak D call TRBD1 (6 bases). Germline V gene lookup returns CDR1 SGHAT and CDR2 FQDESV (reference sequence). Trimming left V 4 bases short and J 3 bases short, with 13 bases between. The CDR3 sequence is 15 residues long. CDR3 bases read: TGTGCCAGCAGCTCCGCCGGGACATACTACAATGAG. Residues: CASSSAGTYYNE. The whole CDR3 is CASSSAGTYYNEQFF.

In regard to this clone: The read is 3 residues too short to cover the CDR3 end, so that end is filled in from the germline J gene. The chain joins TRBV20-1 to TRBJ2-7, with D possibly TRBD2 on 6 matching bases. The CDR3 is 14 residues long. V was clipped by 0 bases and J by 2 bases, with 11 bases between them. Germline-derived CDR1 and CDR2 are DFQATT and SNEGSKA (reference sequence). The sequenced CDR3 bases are TGCAGTGCTAGAGATCCCCGGGGGACCTACGAG. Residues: CSARDPRGTYE. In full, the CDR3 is CSARDPRGTYEQYF.